Below, 32 T cell receptor beta chains from the same sample are listed, as sequenced in a study of OX40 agonist ivuxolimab in advanced cancers. Assay: immunoSEQ multiplex PCR; the TCRdb copy retains only in-frame clones and omits some. The table records roughly 100,000 clones, just under 90% of them present only once. This specimen consisted of CD4+ or CD8+ T cells sorted from blood, obtained in a trial of the OX40 agonist ivuxolimab. These receptors were collected from an adult with an advanced solid tumor such as melanoma, head and neck, liver or kidney cancer.

The chain couples TRBV7-6 to TRBJ2-7, with D unclear. V was clipped by 1 base and J by 6 bases, with 13 bases between them. Germline CDR1 is SGHVS and CDR2 is FNYEAQ. The CDR3 spans 14 residues. CDR3 sequence (DNA): TGTGCCAGCAGCTTAGGGTCATTTCCCTTCGAGCAGTACTTC. It translates to CASSLGSFPFEQYF. The whole variable domain, remainder taken from reference TRBV7-6 and TRBJ2-7, is GAGVSQSPRYKVTKRGQDVALRCDPISGHVSLYWYRQALGQGPEFLTYFNYEAQQDKSGLPNDRFSAERPEGSISTLTIQRTEQRDSAMYRCASSLGSFPFEQYFGPGTRLTVT.

CDR3 protein: CASRSGGDYLYEQYF. The CDR3 DNA reads as TGTGCCAGCAGAAGCGGGGGGGACTACCTGTACGAGCAGTACTTC. V and J are TRBV27 and TRBJ2-7, with 10 positions matching TRBD2. Germline-derived CDR1 and CDR2 are MNHEY and SMNVEV (reference sequence). This CDR3 comprises 15 residues. Trimming at V came to 6 bases and at J to 4 bases, leaving 9 bases not matched to a gene.

The chain links TRBV7-9 to TRBJ1-1; 7 bases fit TRBD1. This CDR3 comprises 14 residues. From germline, CDR1 is SEHNR and CDR2 FQNEAQ (reference sequence). With V trimmed by 3 bases and J by 3 bases, 4 bases remained unmatched. The CDR3 sequence: CASSFRQGYTEAFF. The CDR3 DNA is TGTGCCAGCAGCTTCCGACAGGGTTACACTGAAGCTTTCTTT.

J is TRBJ2-3 and V is TRBV27; possible D gene TRBD2, 5 bases. The CDR3 covers 13 residues. The V gene's germline CDR1 is MNHEY and CDR2 SMNVEV (reference sequence). With 10 bases removed from V and 2 bases from J, the gap between germline ends came to 13 bases. The CDR3 spells CATSRGATDTQYF. As DNA, the CDR3 is TGTGCCACCTCACGGGGAGCCACAGATACGCAGTATTTT.

The chain recombines TRBV7-6 with TRBJ2-5; 10 positions match TRBD1. With the DNA end fitting TRBJ2-7 better, the J assignment may be wrong. Looked up from germline, CDR1 is SGHVS and CDR2 is FNYEAQ. The CDR3 is 14 residues long. DNA of the CDR3: TGTGCCAGCAGCCGTGGACAGGGGGCCTACGAGCAGTACTTC. Its translation is CASSRGQGAYEQYF.

V gene TRBV5-4 combines with J gene TRBJ1-1; weak D call: TRBD1 (6 bases). CDR3 length: 15 residues. Germline V gene sequence: CDR1 SGHNT, CDR2 YYREEE (reference sequence). Trimming stripped 4 bases from V and 1 base from J, with 14 bases between. The CDR3 region has the DNA TGTGCCAGCAGCCTAGAGACAGGACCGAACACTGAAGCTTTCTTT. Protein: CASSLETGPNTEAFF.

The rearrangement joins TRBV5-1 to TRBJ1-3, with D possibly being TRBD1 (6 bases). V was pared by 0 bases and J by 0 bases, with 10 bases between. Looked up from germline, CDR1 is SGHRS and CDR2 is YFSETQ. The CDR3 extends over 16 amino acids. As DNA, the CDR3 is TGCGCCAGCAGCTTGGCAGGGGCGATCTCTGGAAACACCATATATTTT. This translates into CASSLAGAISGNTIYF.

V usage is TRBV4-1 and J usage is TRBJ2-5; 7 nucleotides agree with TRBD2. V lost 5 bases and J lost 3; bases outside the gene matches: 6. Germline V gives CDR1 MGHRA, CDR2 YSYEKL. The CDR3 is made up of 14 amino acids. CDR3 in DNA: TGCGCCAGCAGCTCCTCGGGACTAAAAGAGACCCAGTACTTC. It translates to CASSSSGLKETQYF.

The rearrangement joins TRBV5-6 to TRBJ2-7; 9 bases fit TRBD2. Trimming took 0 bases from V and 3 from J; bases not matched to a gene: 10. Looked up from germline, CDR1 is SGHDT and CDR2 is YYEEEE. CDR3 length: 17 amino acids. CDR3 in DNA: TGTGCCAGCAGCTTGGGAGCCCAAAGACTAGCGGACTACGAGCAGTACTTC. Protein sequence: CASSLGAQRLADYEQYF.

This sequence joins TRBV27 and TRBJ1-4; 7 bases agree with TRBD1. Per the germline V gene, CDR1 is MNHEY and CDR2 is SMNVEV (reference sequence). Losses at the gene ends were 6 bases for V and 7 bases for J; bases not matched to a gene: 8. The CDR3 is made up of 14 amino acids. The CDR3 DNA sequence: TGTGCCAGCAGACAAGGGACAGCAGGTGAAAAACTGTTTTTT. Its protein product is CASRQGTAGEKLFF.

The chain is built from TRBV4-2 and TRBJ2-7; maybe TRBD1 (5 bases). The CDR3 consists of 17 residues. Between the trimmed V and J ends, which lost 0 bases and 7 bases, there was a span of 22 bases. Per the germline V gene, CDR1 is LGHNA and CDR2 is YNFKEQ. The CDR3 sequence is CASSQDLEAWTRLEQYF. CDR3 nucleotide sequence: TGTGCCAGCAGCCAAGATCTTGAAGCCTGGACACGTTTGGAGCAGTACTTC.

The genes are TRBV6-4 and TRBJ1-2; D is unclear. The CDR3 totals 15 residues. Per the germline V gene, CDR1 is MRHNA and CDR2 is SNTAGT. Trimming removed 4 bases at V and 4 bases at J, with 16 bases between. The CDR3 loop is CASSVPRYLPYGYTF. CDR3 in DNA: TGTGCCAGCAGTGTTCCCAGGTACCTGCCCTATGGCTACACCTTC.

The chain combines TRBV6-5 with TRBJ2-7, with a weak D call TRBD1 (6 bases). V was trimmed by 5 bases and J by 2 bases, leaving 13 bases between them. The V gene's germline CDR1 is MNHEY and CDR2 SVGAGI. The CDR3 has 14 residues. The DNA for the CDR3 is TGTGCCAGCAGTGACAGGATGGATGCCTACGAGCAGTACTTC. Residues: CASSDRMDAYEQYF.

The V gene is TRBV4-1, the J gene TRBJ2-2, with 7 bases aligning to TRBD1. V was pared by 4 bases and J by 6 bases, with 17 bases of the junction left unmatched. CDR3 length: 18 residues. Germline CDR1 and CDR2: MGHRA and YSYEKL. This CDR3 reads CASSRFGQAFSGAGELFF. The CDR3 DNA is TGCGCCAGCAGCCGGTTTGGACAGGCTTTCTCCGGGGCCGGGGAGCTGTTTTTT.

V and J are TRBV10-1 and TRBJ2-1, with D hard to call. The CDR3 spans 14 residues. Germline V gives CDR1 WNHNN, CDR2 SYGVQD (reference sequence). Trimming removed 3 bases from V and 5 bases from J, with 11 bases in between. CDR3 region: CASSENSRDNEQFF. CDR3 nucleotide sequence: TGCGCCAGCAGTGAAAACTCTCGAGACAATGAGCAGTTCTTC.

The chain employs TRBV20-1 and TRBJ2-3; tentatively, D is TRBD1 (6 bases). The germline CDR1 and CDR2 sequences are DFQATT and SNEGSKA (reference sequence). The CDR3 totals 11 residues. Trimming took off 6 bases at V and 7 bases at J, with 11 bases between the two ends. The CDR3 DNA reads as TGCAGTGCCACCACAGGGAATACGCAGTATTTT. It encodes CSATTGNTQYF.

The rearrangement uses TRBV28 and TRBJ2-3, with TRBD2 matching over 8 bases. This CDR3 region has 14 residues. In germline, CDR1 is MDHEN, CDR2 SYDVKM. Germline trimming cut 6 bases from V and 0 bases from J; bases unmatched to any gene: 2. As DNA, the CDR3 is TGTGCCAGCAGGCTAGCGGGCAGCACAGATACGCAGTATTTT. This codes for CASRLAGSTDTQYF.

This sequence joins TRBV5-1 and TRBJ2-7; TRBD2 agrees at 13 bases. The length of the CDR3 is 15 residues. V gave up 4 bases and J gave up 5 bases; unmatched junction bases: 6. Per the germline V gene, CDR1 is SGHRS and CDR2 is YFSETQ. CDR3 bases: TGCGCCAGCAGCCCCCGGACTAGCGGGAGAGACGAGCAGTACTTC. Translation gives CASSPRTSGRDEQYF.

The DNA of the CDR3 is TGCGCCAGCAGCTTGGCTGACAGACAAAACACCATATATTTT. Amino acids: CASSLADRQNTIYF. The rearrangement joins TRBV5-1 to TRBJ1-3; tentative D call: TRBD1 (5 bases). CDR3 size: 14 residues. V lost 0 bases and J lost 6, with 10 bases in between. CDR1 is SGHRS and CDR2 is YFSETQ in the germline V gene. The full variable domain, rest sourced from reference TRBV5-1 and TRBJ1-3, is KAGVTQTPRYLIKTRGQQVTLSCSPISGHRSVSWYQQTPGQGLQFLFEYFSETQRNKGNFPGRFSGRQFSNSRSEMNVSTLELGDSALYLCASSLADRQNTIYFGEGSWLTVV.

J is TRBJ2-3 and V is TRBV6-1, with TRBD2 matching 7 bases. V trimming: 3 bases; J trimming: 1 base; junction bases outside the gene matches: 7. The CDR3 consists of 16 residues. Germline V gene lookup returns CDR1 MNHNS and CDR2 SASEGT. The CDR3 DNA follows: TGTGCCAGCAGTGAGGCCCCTGGGGGGGGCACAGATACGCAGTATTTT. Protein sequence: CASSEAPGGGTDTQYF.

In nucleotides, the CDR3 is TGTGCCACCAGCAGATCCCTAGCGGGATACTCCTACGAGCAGTACTTC. Encoded protein: CATSRSLAGYSYEQYF. This chain uses TRBV15 with TRBJ2-7, with 9 bases aligning to TRBD2. This CDR3 has 16 residues. Germline V gives CDR1 LNHNV, CDR2 YYDKDF (reference sequence). Unmatched junction bases numbered 5, after V lost 2 bases and J lost 0 bases.

The V and J genes are TRBV28 and TRBJ1-6, with TRBD1 matching 8 bases. CDR1 is MDHEN, CDR2 SYDVKM, per germline. The CDR3 consists of 13 residues. The V gene end was trimmed by 6 bases and the J gene end by 8 bases; junction bases not matched to a gene: 3. The CDR3 loop is CASRDRDHSPLHF. The CDR3 nucleotides are TGTGCCAGCAGGGACAGGGATCATTCACCCCTCCACTTT.

The gene calls are TRBV19 and TRBJ2-5, with TRBD2 matching 13 bases. Germline V gene lookup returns CDR1 LNHDA and CDR2 SQIVND (reference sequence). This CDR3 contains 18 residues. The V gene end was trimmed by 1 base and the J gene end by 0 bases; junction bases not matched to a gene: 5. The CDR3 nucleotides are TGTGCCAGTAGTATAGGACTAGCGGGAGGCCCGTACCAAGAGACCCAGTACTTC. Protein: CASSIGLAGGPYQETQYF.

There are a few counts of this clone. The gene calls are TRBV10-3 and TRBJ1-2; D is perhaps TRBD1 (6 bases). Trimming stripped 3 bases from V and 4 bases from J, with 18 bases between. The CDR3 sequence is 16 residues long. The V gene's germline CDR1 is ENHRY and CDR2 SYGVKD. The CDR3 sequence is CAISDSRAGDLYGYTF. The CDR3 coding sequence is TGTGCCATCAGTGATTCGAGGGCAGGGGACCTCTATGGCTACACCTTC.

The V and J genes are TRBV5-4 and TRBJ2-1, with 9 positions matching TRBD1. Unmatched junction bases numbered 5, after V lost 2 bases and J lost 8 bases. The CDR3 covers 14 residues. Looked up from germline, CDR1 is SGHNT and CDR2 is YYREEE (reference sequence). The CDR3 DNA sequence: TGTGCCAGCAGCTTCGGGACAGGGCTTCATGAGCAGTTCTTC. Its translation is CASSFGTGLHEQFF. Filled out from reference TRBV5-4 and TRBJ2-1, the complete variable domain reads ETGVTQSPTHLIKTRGQQVTLRCSSQSGHNTVSWYQQALGQGPQFIFQYYREEENGRGNFPPRFSGLQFPNYSSELNVNALELDDSALYLCASSFGTGLHEQFFGPGTRLTVL.

This chain joins TRBV13 and TRBJ2-7, with 11 bases fitting TRBD1. V shed 6 bases, J shed 5 bases, and the junction held 6 bases outside the gene matches. The CDR3 extends over 14 amino acids. Looked up from germline, CDR1 is PRHDT and CDR2 is FYEKMQ (reference sequence). In DNA, the CDR3 is TGTGCCAGCAGAGAAGGACAGGGGGCCCACGAGCAGTACTTC. Encoded protein: CASREGQGAHEQYF.

The chain has TRBV27 and TRBJ2-7; D might be TRBD2 (5 bases). Germline V CDR1 and CDR2: MNHEY, SMNVEV (reference sequence). Trimming removed 8 bases from V and 6 bases from J, with 14 bases in between. This CDR3 is built from 12 residues. The CDR3 nucleotides are TGTGCCAGCCGCACTAGTATGGCCGAGCAGTACTTC. Translated: CASRTSMAEQYF.

The chain carries TRBV7-6 and TRBJ1-2; the match to TRBD1 covers 9 bases. Germline assignment: CDR1 SGHVS and CDR2 FNYEAQ. This CDR3 comprises 13 residues. Germline trimming cut 5 bases from V and 6 bases from J; bases unmatched to any gene: 4. CDR3 in DNA: TGTGCCAGCAGCGTGGGACAGGGTGATGGCTACACCTTC. It codes for CASSVGQGDGYTF.

This clone was recorded once. The V gene is TRBV5-4, the J gene TRBJ2-7, with 10 bases that match TRBD2. In germline, CDR1 is SGHNT, CDR2 YYREEE (reference sequence). With V trimmed by 4 bases and J by 4 bases, 11 bases remained unmatched. This CDR3 spans 16 amino acids. The chain's CDR3 is CASSPHSAGGPYEQYF. CDR3 coding DNA: TGTGCCAGCAGCCCCCACTCAGCGGGAGGGCCGTACGAGCAGTACTTC.

This clone was recorded a few times. This sequence joins TRBV11-2 and TRBJ1-5; perhaps TRBD1 as D (6 bases). V dropped 2 bases and J dropped 1 base, with 9 bases sitting between them. The CDR3 extends over 15 amino acids. The V gene's germline CDR1 is SGHAT and CDR2 FQNNGV. The DNA of the CDR3 is TGTGCCAGCAGCTTAACGGGACAAAGCAATCAGCCCCAGCATTTT. This codes for CASSLTGQSNQPQHF. The variable domain in full, with the rest retrieved from reference TRBV11-2 and TRBJ1-5, is EAGVAQSPRYKIIEKRQSVAFWCNPISGHATLYWYQQILGQGPKLLIQFQNNGVVDDSQLPKDRFSAERLKGVDSTLKIQPAKLEDSAVYLCASSLTGQSNQPQHFGDGTRLSIL.

The chain carries TRBV9 and TRBJ2-7; D remains unclear. The length of the CDR3 is 13 residues. Between the trimmed V and J ends, which lost 0 bases and 3 bases, there was a span of 7 bases. In germline, CDR1 is SGDLS, CDR2 YYNGEE. The CDR3 is CASSVGPGYEQYF. The CDR3 bases are TGTGCCAGCAGCGTAGGGCCCGGCTACGAGCAGTACTTC.

The CDR3 DNA reads as TGTGCCAGCAGTCCCCAATGGGGGGTCTACGAGCAGTACTTC. Translated: CASSPQWGVYEQYF. The V and J genes are TRBV28 and TRBJ2-5, with D possibly being TRBD2 (6 bases). The end of the DNA is better explained by TRBJ2-7, so the J call may be wrong. The CDR3 contains 14 residues. CDR1 is MDHEN, CDR2 SYDVKM, per germline.